The clone carrying this TCR beta chain was found a few times. The data were obtained in a study of shared clonotypes between healthy human individuals. The table came from immunoSEQ multiplex PCR; TCRdb's copy has only in-frame clones and leaves some out. Among about 1 million clones listed, 75% to 80% were seen once. After removal of 7 bases from V and 5 bases from J, the junction contained 9 bases not matched to a gene. This CDR3 is 16 amino acids long. Germline CDR1 LNHDA, CDR2 SQIVND (reference sequence). Sequencing used memory CD4+ T cells from PBMCs. Specified subset: CD45RA-negative fraction. The clonotype comes from a man aged 18 to 30 in good health. Some clones in this sample may be carry-over from other donors' samples. The rearrangement links TRBV19 to TRBJ2-5; TRBD2 agrees at 14 bases. The CDR3 DNA reads as TGTGCCAGTAAATCGGGACTAGCGGGAGTAGGGGAGACCCAGTACTTC. This translates into CASKSGLAGVGETQYF.